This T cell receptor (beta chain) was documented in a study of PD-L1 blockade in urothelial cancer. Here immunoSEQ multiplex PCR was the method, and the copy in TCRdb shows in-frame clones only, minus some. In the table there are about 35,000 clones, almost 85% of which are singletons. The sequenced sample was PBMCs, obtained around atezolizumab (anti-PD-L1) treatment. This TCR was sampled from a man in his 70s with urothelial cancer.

The CDR3 DNA follows: TGTGCCTGGAGTTTAGCACAGGGTTCTGAAGCTTTCTTT. Amino acids: CAWSLAQGSEAFF. V is TRBV30 and J is TRBJ1-1; tentatively, D is TRBD1 (6 bases). V gave up 2 bases and J gave up 6 bases, with 13 bases separating them. Germline V gene sequence: CDR1 GTSNPN, CDR2 SVGIG (reference sequence). The CDR3 covers 13 residues. The full variable domain, in which reference TRBV30 and TRBJ1-1 provide the parts outside the CDR3, is SQTIHQWPATLVQPVGSPLSLECTVEGTSNPNLYWYRQAAGRGLQLLFYSVGIGQISSEVPQNLSASRPQDRQFILSSKKLLLSDSGFYLCAWSLAQGSEAFFGQGTRLTVV.